This TCR beta chain emerged from a study of blood T cell repertoires in COVID-19. Generated by immunoSEQ multiplex PCR, the TCRdb table keeps only in-frame clones and is missing some. The sample shows around 250,000 clones, about 91% of them seen only once. The CDR3 consists of 13 residues. The germline V and J ends were trimmed by 8 bases and 4 bases, with 15 bases remaining between them. CDR1 and CDR2 from the germline V gene are MNHEY and SMNVEV (reference sequence). The chain couples TRBV27 to TRBJ2-7; no firm D call. Source material: PBMCs or T cells enriched from blood (not recorded which). The sequence derives from a woman aged 40-49 years with acute COVID-19. The CDR3 DNA follows: TGTGCCAGCTGCGGCCGGAGCTCTTACGAGCAGTACTTC. This codes for CASCGRSSYEQYF.